The 9 T cell receptor beta chains below were found in one sample sequenced in a study of cytomegalovirus exposure and HLA in healthy donors. Primers for the PCR totalled 60 Vbeta and 13 Jbeta. The assay was immunoSEQ multiplex PCR, and TCRdb's table has in-frame clones only and misses some. Of some 110,000 clones listed, under 70% were seen once; the top ten hold roughly 8.7%. Material: PBMCs. These receptors came from a man aged 30 to 45 in good health and CMV-seropositive.

This clone has a single count. The chain employs TRBV18 and TRBJ2-7; D might be TRBD2 (5 bases). The germline gives CDR1 KGHSH, CDR2 LQKENI. Trimming cost V 3 bases and J 4 bases, with 13 bases left between them. This CDR3 comprises 14 residues. The CDR3 is CASSPASRGYEQYV. The CDR3 coding sequence is TGTGCCAGCTCACCGGCTAGCCGTGGTTACGAGCAGTACGTC.

The chain couples TRBV6-5 to TRBJ1-1; TRBD1 aligns across 8 bases. CDR1 and CDR2 from the germline V gene are MNHEY and SVGAGI. CDR3 length: 15 amino acids. V dropped 6 bases and J dropped 5; count of bases not matched to a gene: 11. The CDR3 reads CASSSRGRGLTEAFF. For the CDR3, the DNA is TGTGCCAGCAGCTCGCGAGGCAGGGGGCTTACTGAAGCTTTCTTT.

This sequence joins TRBV5-4 and TRBJ2-7, with 7 bases fitting TRBD1. Losses at the gene ends were 2 bases for V and 4 bases for J; bases not matched to a gene: 9. CDR3 length equals 15 residues. Germline V gene lookup returns CDR1 SGHNT and CDR2 YYREEE (reference sequence). The DNA of the CDR3 is TGTGCCAGCAGCTTAGGGGGCCAGGACGGGTACGAGCAGTACTTC. It codes for CASSLGGQDGYEQYF.

The rearrangement uses TRBV2 and TRBJ1-4; no clear D. This CDR3 is built from 14 residues. Germline values: CDR1 SNHLY, CDR2 FYNNEI. The V end was cut by 4 bases, the J end by 3 bases, with 9 bases between. CDR3 in amino acids: CASSAYGANEKLFF. Written as DNA, the CDR3 is TGTGCCAGCAGTGCTTACGGAGCTAATGAAAAACTGTTTTTT.

The rearrangement uses TRBV25-1 and TRBJ1-1; no reliable D call. V was pared by 2 bases and J by 0 bases, with 4 bases between. Germline-derived CDR1 and CDR2 are MGHDK and SYGVNS. CDR3 length: 13 residues. CDR3 in amino acids: CASSERLNTEAFF. CDR3 nucleotides: TGTGCCAGCAGTGAACGTCTGAACACTGAAGCTTTCTTT.

The chain combines TRBV30 with TRBJ1-1, with 8 bases aligning to TRBD1. Germline V CDR1 and CDR2: GTSNPN, SVGIG (reference sequence). V was pared by 1 base and J by 6 bases, with 13 bases of the junction left unmatched. The CDR3 has 16 residues. CDR3 DNA sequence: TGTGCCTGGAGTGATCCTACAGGGGGGGGGTATTCTGAAGCTTTCTTT. Protein sequence: CAWSDPTGGGYSEAFF.

This clone has more than one count but fewer than ten. The chain combines TRBV7-9 with TRBJ1-1, with D possibly matching TRBD1 (5 bases). Trimming shortened V by 8 bases and J by 3 bases, and 16 bases separated the two germline ends. The CDR3 contains 14 residues. Germline loops: CDR1 SEHNR, CDR2 FQNEAQ (reference sequence). This chain's CDR3 is CASWVGRGDTEAFF. The CDR3 coding sequence is TGTGCCAGCTGGGTAGGCCGGGGGGACACTGAAGCTTTCTTT.

This clone was seen only a few times. This chain connects TRBV5-1 to TRBJ2-3, with 10 bases fitting TRBD2. V shed 1 base and J 2 bases; nucleotides not matched to a gene: 7. This CDR3 has 17 residues. The germline CDR1 and CDR2 sequences are SGHRS and YFSETQ. DNA of the CDR3: TGCGCCAGCAGCTTGTCTAGCGGGGGATCAGTCACAGATACGCAGTATTTT. This gives the protein CASSLSSGGSVTDTQYF.

The rearrangement joins TRBV7-5 to TRBJ2-3; the listed D gene, TRBD1, was not tested against the DNA. TRBV7-5 is assigned pseudogene status. This CDR3 is 15 amino acids long. CDR3 region: CARGLMDRDTDTQYF. CDR3 nucleotide sequence: TGTGCCAGAGGGTTAATGGACAGGGACACAGATACGCAGTATTTT.